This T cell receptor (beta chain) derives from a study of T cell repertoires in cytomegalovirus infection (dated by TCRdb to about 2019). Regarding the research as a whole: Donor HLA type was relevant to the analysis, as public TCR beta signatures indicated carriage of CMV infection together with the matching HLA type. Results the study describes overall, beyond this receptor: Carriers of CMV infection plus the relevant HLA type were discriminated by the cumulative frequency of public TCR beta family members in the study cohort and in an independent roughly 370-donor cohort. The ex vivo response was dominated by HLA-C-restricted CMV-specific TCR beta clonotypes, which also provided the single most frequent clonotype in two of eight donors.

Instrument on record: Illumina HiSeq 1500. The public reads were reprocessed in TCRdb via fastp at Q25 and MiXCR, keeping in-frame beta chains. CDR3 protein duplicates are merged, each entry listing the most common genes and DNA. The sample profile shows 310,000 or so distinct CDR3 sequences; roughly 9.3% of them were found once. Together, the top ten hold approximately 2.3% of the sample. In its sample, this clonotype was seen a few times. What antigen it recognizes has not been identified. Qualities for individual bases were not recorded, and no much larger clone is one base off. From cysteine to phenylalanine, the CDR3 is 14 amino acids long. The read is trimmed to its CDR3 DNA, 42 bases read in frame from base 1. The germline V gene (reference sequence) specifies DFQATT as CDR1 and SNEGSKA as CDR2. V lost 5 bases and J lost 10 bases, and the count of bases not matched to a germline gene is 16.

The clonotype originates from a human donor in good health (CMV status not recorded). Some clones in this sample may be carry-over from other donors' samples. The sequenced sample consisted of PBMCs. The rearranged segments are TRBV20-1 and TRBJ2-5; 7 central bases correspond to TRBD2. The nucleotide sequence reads TGCAGTGCTGGGGGAGGGGACCCCGGTTATGGCCAGTACTTC. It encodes CSAGGGDPGYGQYF.